This T cell receptor (beta chain) emerged from a study of graft-versus-host responses after intestinal transplantation. On the study more broadly: The study gave all recipients anti-thymocyte globulin induction, then tacrolimus and steroids for approximately three years.

Broader study findings: Allografts of one patient group, those with graft-donor T cell macrochimerism, had high graft-versus-host to host-versus-graft clonal ratios.

TCRdb keeps only in-frame clones here, not all; method: immunoSEQ multiplex PCR. The sample contains about 94,000 clones, roughly nine tenths of which appear only once. This clone was counted only a few times. Its antigen is still unknown. The CDR3 has 13 residues. CDR1 SNHLY and CDR2 FYNNEI come from the germline V gene. V dropped 7 bases and J dropped 6 bases, with 15 bases sitting between them. The chain recombines TRBV2 with TRBJ1-2, with a weak D call TRBD1 (5 bases). The receptor was isolated from a human donor who received an intestinal transplant. The input for sequencing was unstimulated CD8+ T cells sorted from spleen or lymph node cells, taken before intestinal transplant. The CDR3 is CASTDTAWDGYTF. CDR3 nucleotide sequence: TGTGCCAGCACGGACACAGCGTGGGATGGCTACACCTTC.